This T cell receptor beta chain was sequenced for a study of cytomegalovirus exposure and HLA in healthy donors (dated by TCRdb to the late 2010s). Turning to the overall study: In an earlier analysis of fewer than 750 of the donors, approximately 260 Gb of sequence data and 90 million to 120 million unique TCR beta sequences from approximately 180 million T cells were reported. About 330 gigabases of sequencing data and around 80 million unique TCR sequences made up an early release that covered nearly 650 HLA-typed donors. Among the roughly 400 genotyped donors, more than 70% belonged to the genetic ancestry cluster associated with self-reported Caucasian donors. The study aimed to test whether cataloging public T cell receptors could reveal signatures of past pathogen exposure. Using immunosequencing, the study profiled T cell repertoires from about 620 subjects and related those repertoires to cytomegalovirus serostatus. A separate validation cohort of roughly 120 different subjects was used in addition to the approximately 700-subject first cohort. To predict cytomegalovirus infection status, the study brought together high-throughput TCR immunosequencing, statistical association of individual TCRs with disease status, and machine learning. In a later analysis, previously published TCR beta repertoires from hundreds of donors were re-analyzed and high-resolution HLA genotyping was added so that TCR occurrence patterns could be studied. Rather than using new phenotypic data, the later analysis identified candidate immune exposures from TCR beta sequences and from how often those sequences occurred across donors. In an earlier analysis of 587 of the donors, high-throughput TCR beta sequencing was used to judge whether each TCR beta V gene segment behaved as functional or pseudogenic. Alongside the repertoire data, information on donor age, sex, ethnicity and CMV serostatus was compiled. Genome-wide SNP genotypes for about three fifths of the roughly 700 donors were used in a later genetic analysis, which treated that subset as a discovery cohort. All discovery cohort repertoires had been generated on a single sequencing platform. HLA typing included class I and class II loci at four-digit resolution. Typing coverage differed by locus: A, B, C, DRB1 and DQB1 were typed in roughly 629-640 donors, DQA1 in about 560, DPA1 in 600 to 610, and DPB1 in about 450. Roughly five DR-DQ haplotypes were handled as single units for association and clustering because linkage in the cohort was strong. Across under 500 genotyped donors of the cohort, an average of approximately 240,000 unique TCR beta nucleotide sequences per donor were sequenced, and 15% to 20% of those sequences were non-productive. Results the study describes overall, beyond this receptor: Roughly uniform sequencing depth across donors was assumed in presence/absence analyses, although this assumption may not hold. Compared with the approximately 700-donor mean, donors in an Asian-associated ancestry cluster had fewer N-insertions in productive TCRs, according to a later genetic analysis. The 87-base-pair reads could not distinguish some IMGT-functional V segments, including TRBV6-2 and TRBV6-3, so those segments were excluded. Most CMV-associated TCR beta chains appeared to be HLA-restricted in a later analysis, and the HLA associations seemed to be driven largely by CMV exposure. A later analysis found that TCR association rates varied across HLA loci, with DRB1 alleles showing the most associated TCRs and HLA-C alleles the fewest. In a later analysis, several top co-occurrence clusters were reported to appear linked to parvovirus B19, influenza, CMV and Epstein-Barr virus. The cohort was sequenced for TCR beta chains only, and without alpha or paired-chain data the features that could be detected were limited. Specific HLA alleles were associated with 16,951 TCR beta sequences at a false discovery rate of 0.05 in a later analysis. CMV serostatus was the only immune exposure information available for the cohort. The earlier analysis of 587 of the donors excluded around 17 rarely observed V segments, including chromosome 9 orphons, because counts were too low. HLA typing was unavailable for some donors at each locus, so association tests used only the typed subset. A later analysis found that HLA-associated TCR beta chains were more clonally expanded and had lower generation probabilities than equally common non-associated chains. The study gave a list of 150 to 200 TCR beta chains associated with cytomegalovirus. A few of the identified cytomegalovirus-associated TCR beta chains were confirmed in vitro to be specific for cytomegalovirus antigens. Correlated functional status among segregating V segments might reflect linkage disequilibrium, but an unknown experimental factor could not be ruled out. Strong co-occurrence of HLA alleles, especially DR and DQ, made assigning TCR associations to individual alleles difficult. Most TCR sequences were seen in very few donors, while some public TCRs were found in many individuals. In a later genetic analysis, a missense DCLRE1C variant was associated with V-gene and J-gene trimming of TCR beta chains, and the association was replicated in an independent cohort. Broadly in line with IMGT annotations, most TCR beta V segments showed up in productive rearrangements about 87% or about 30% of the time in an earlier analysis of a few hundred of the donors. A further reported finding was that TCR beta sequences accurately predicted the HLA-A and HLA-B alleles for most subjects in the first cohort. According to the authors, the approach could potentially be generalized to other disease states and immunological phenotypes. Cytomegalovirus status was reported to be diagnosed by the classifier with high specificity and sensitivity in both the original and validation cohorts. A cluster of highly shared sequence variants was judged likely to be a technical artifact of the sequencing pipeline.

In total, about 650 healthy bone marrow donors made up the cohort. Cohort members were all nominally healthy when sampled, although unrecorded immune exposures were likely present. The donor was CMV seropositive and belonged to the group of over 250 seropositive cohort members. Every donor gave a peripheral blood sample, and the peripheral blood mononuclear cells from that sample were used for TCR beta sequencing. Genomic DNA was extracted from the blood cell samples with the Qiagen DNeasy Blood Extraction Kit. The library relied on the immunoSEQ multiplex PCR assay. The multiplex PCR relied on a mix of 60 forward primers for TCR Vbeta segments and 13 reverse primers for TCR Jbeta segments. The CDR3 region of rearranged TCR beta genes was amplified from genomic DNA with a multiplex PCR assay. The amplified TCR beta libraries were sequenced on the Illumina HiSeq System as 87-base-pair reads. The authors' analysis ran thus. In a later analysis, tens of millions of unique TCR beta chains were counted across the 500 to 850 repertoires, and around 11 million of these chains were shared by at least two donors. Raw reads were error-corrected and collapsed into unique sequences by a nearest-neighbor algorithm in which closely related sequences were merged to remove PCR and sequencing errors. V, D and J gene segments were assigned by aligning CDR3 sequences to IMGT reference sequences. For a sequence to be retained, a match of at least six nucleotides to both a V gene segment and a J gene segment was required. A rearrangement counted as productive if the CDR3 had no stop codons and remained in frame with V and J, and every other rearrangement counted as non-productive. Following IMGT convention, CDR3 was defined as the stretch from the second conserved V-encoded cysteine up to the conserved J-encoded phenylalanine. The earlier analysis of about 560 of the donors excluded any sequence lacking an unambiguous match to a single V gene segment. In an earlier analysis of 450 to 700 of the donors, V segments were called functional above 56.7% productive rearrangements and were called segregating when the between-donor standard deviation exceeded 5%. A statistical classification framework was built to diagnose cytomegalovirus status from the catalog of TCR beta chain sequences. In a later analysis, TCR nucleotide sequences were compared against IMGT/GENE-DB human TR gene sequences so that V and J genes could be assigned. Using the TCRdist pipeline, a later analysis assigned CDR3 sequences along with most-parsimonious VDJ recombination scenarios. In a later analysis, each TCR beta chain was defined by its CDR3 amino acid sequence together with its V-gene family, and reads lacking a unique V-gene family were excluded. As a way to deal with suspected cross-contamination and a sequencing artifact, a later analysis dropped hundreds of nucleotide sequences that were highly shared and had low generation probability. In a later analysis, a clonal expansion index for each public chain was calculated from normalized within-repertoire ranks of inferred template counts. Generation probabilities in a later analysis came from a VDJ recombination model fitted to out-of-frame rearrangements, and those results were checked against IGoR. In a later analysis, TCR-TCR, TCR-HLA and TCR-CMV co-occurrence was scored with hypergeometric tests, and a repertoire-size bias correction was applied to TCR pairs. A later analysis estimated false discovery rates by permuting HLA or CMV assignments 20 times. A later analysis grouped co-occurring TCRs with DBSCAN, adding TCRdist sequence similarity when clustering within HLA-allele-positive subsets. For co-occurrence clustering, repertoires with fewer than 30,000 or more than 120,000 public chains were excluded, along with several repertoires with anomalous nucleotide sharing. TCRdb retrieved this table from immuneACCESS and kept in-frame rearrangements only. Not all clones are present; in checked studies, unresolved V genes account for under half, and no reason is known for the remainder. That table is the source of V, J and clone size, and D and trimming were worked out from the DNA. For this sample, the table gives 40,000 to 55,000 clones. 6% to 7% of the sample comes from the top ten.

As concerns this clone: Its target antigen remains unknown.

The germline ends are 15 bases apart after V is trimmed by 3 bases and J by 7 bases. Spanning cysteine to phenylalanine, the CDR3 consists of 14 amino acids. Only the CDR3 DNA stays, 42 bases, in frame from base 1. CDR1 and CDR2, looked up from the germline V gene (reference sequence), are LNHDA and SQIVND. Sequencing was done on a sample of PBMCs. The TCR originated in a male donor in good health and CMV-seropositive. The V gene is TRBV19 and the J gene is TRBJ1-2, and TRBD1 may be the D gene, going by 5 matching bases. Read as DNA, the sequence is TGTGCCAGTAGTATCGGCACACCCGGGGGTGGCTACACCTTC. Translated, it reads CASSIGTPGGGYTF.